Listed below are T cell receptor beta chains from one sample, sequenced in a study of shared T cell receptors in the human thymus. Profiled with immunoSEQ multiplex PCR; TCRdb holds only in-frame clones, not every one. The profile shows more than 550,000 clones, approximately 83% of them singletons. These data are also associated with another study on human thymus T cells.

The sequenced sample was thymocytes. All receptors derive from a girl less than two years old with a congenital heart defect. Each CDR3 is given with its conserved first and last residue. Each record gives: D gene, V gene, J gene, clone size, CDR3 protein, CDR3 DNA. The D gene is left open where the match is weak. Not every row has a clone size; where given, it reads once, few, many or a size class.

NA	TRBV4-3	TRBJ2-1	NA	CASSQSGETEQFF	TGCGCCAGCAGCCAATCAGGGGAGACTGAGCAGTTCTTC
NA	TRBV5-5	TRBJ2-1	NA	CASSWEGGGKMNEQFF	TGTGCCAGCAGCTGGGAGGGGGGGGGTAAGATGAATGAGCAGTTCTTC
TRBD1	TRBV5-6	TRBJ2-5	NA	CASSWGRDSQETQYF	TGTGCCAGCAGCTGGGGAAGGGACAGTCAAGAGACCCAGTACTTC
TRBD1	TRBV5-1	TRBJ1-2	NA	CASSLATGGQGRRSGYTF	TGCGCCAGCAGCTTGGCGACGGGGGGACAGGGTCGGAGGAGTGGCTACACCTTC
NA	TRBV9	TRBJ1-5	NA	CASSVGASGNQPQHF	TGTGCCAGCAGCGTAGGGGCGTCAGGGAATCAGCCCCAGCATTTT
NA	TRBV7-2	TRBJ2-7	NA	CASSFHRGGRNEQYF	TGTGCCAGCAGCTTCCACAGGGGCGGGAGGAACGAGCAGTACTTC
TRBD1	TRBV10-3	TRBJ2-3	NA	CAIRRDRVTEDTQYF	TGTGCCATCAGGAGGGACAGGGTAACTGAAGATACGCAGTATTTT
NA	TRBV7-2	TRBJ1-5	NA	CASSEGPQGGNQPQHF	TGTGCCAGCAGCGAAGGGCCACAGGGTGGTAATCAGCCCCAGCATTTT
TRBD1	TRBV11-2	TRBJ2-7	NA	CASSRRLTGFETYEQYF	TGTGCCAGCAGCCGCCGCTTGACAGGGTTTGAAACCTACGAGCAGTACTTC
TRBD1	TRBV4-3	TRBJ1-1	NA	CASENTGAPQNTEAFF	TGCGCCAGCGAAAACACAGGGGCCCCTCAGAACACTGAAGCTTTCTTT
NA	TRBV7-2	TRBJ1-5	NA	CASSTPPYSNQPQHF	TGTGCCAGCAGCACCCCCCCCTATAGCAATCAGCCCCAGCATTTT
NA	TRBV9	TRBJ2-3	NA	CASTTDPNTDTQYF	TGTGCCAGCACCACAGACCCTAACACAGATACGCAGTATTTT
TRBD1	TRBV5-6	TRBJ1-2	NA	CASSQGQGFYYGYTF	TGTGCCAGCAGCCAGGGACAGGGATTTTATTATGGCTACACCTTC
NA	TRBV6-5	TRBJ1-1	NA	CASSNGGVNTEAFF	TGTGCCAGCAGTAACGGGGGGGTGAACACTGAAGCTTTCTTT
TRBD1	TRBV6-4	TRBJ2-2	once	CASSDAITPQGVIVPGELFF	TGTGCCAGCAGTGATGCGATCACCCCCCAGGGGGTAATAGTTCCCGGGGAGCTGTTTTTT
TRBD1	TRBV2	TRBJ1-1	NA	CASSGPGQGKEGVSNTEAFF	TGTGCCAGCAGTGGGCCGGGACAGGGTAAGGAAGGGGTTTCGAACACTGAAGCTTTCTTT
NA	TRBV4-1	TRBJ2-5	NA	CASSQVWSEPGHGVKTQYF	TGCGCCAGCAGCCAAGTTTGGAGCGAGCCGGGTCACGGTGTCAAGACCCAGTACTTC
NA	TRBV2	TRBJ1-2	NA	CASSARRIRYGYTF	TGTGCCAGCAGTGCAAGGCGGATTCGCTATGGCTACACCTTC
NA	TRBV9	TRBJ2-7	NA	CASSVEPPPGYEQYF	TGTGCCAGCAGCGTAGAGCCCCCCCCAGGGTACGAGCAGTACTTC
NA	TRBV9	TRBJ2-3	NA	CASSVGPGGPTSTDTQYF	TGTGCCAGCAGCGTAGGCCCCGGGGGGCCTACTAGCACAGATACGCAGTATTTT
TRBD1	TRBV15	TRBJ2-1	NA	CATSRVPGQGGVNEQFF	TGTGCCACCAGCAGAGTACCGGGACAGGGAGGTGTAAATGAGCAGTTCTTC
NA	TRBV14	TRBJ1-2	NA	CASSQDRRGGTF	TGTGCCAGCAGCCAAGACCGGAGGGGGGGGACCTTC
NA	TRBV25-1	TRBJ2-4	NA	CASSVLQDSRNIQYF	TGTGCCAGCAGTGTCCTCCAGGACAGTAGGAACATTCAGTACTTC
TRBD1	TRBV14	TRBJ2-7	NA	CASSQGDSEQYF	TGTGCCAGCAGCCAAGGGGACAGCGAGCAGTACTTC
NA	TRBV5-6	TRBJ1-1	NA	CASSQLGDLNTEAFF	TGTGCCAGCAGCCAGCTCGGGGATTTGAACACTGAAGCTTTCTTT
TRBD2	TRBV7-9	TRBJ2-5	once	CASSCRGLAEMRETQYF	TGTGCCAGCAGCTGCAGGGGACTAGCGGAGATGAGGGAGACCCAGTACTTC
TRBD1	TRBV4-1	TRBJ2-7	NA	CASSQDIPGQGGNYEQYF	TGCGCCAGCAGCCAAGATATCCCCGGACAGGGAGGAAACTACGAGCAGTACTTC